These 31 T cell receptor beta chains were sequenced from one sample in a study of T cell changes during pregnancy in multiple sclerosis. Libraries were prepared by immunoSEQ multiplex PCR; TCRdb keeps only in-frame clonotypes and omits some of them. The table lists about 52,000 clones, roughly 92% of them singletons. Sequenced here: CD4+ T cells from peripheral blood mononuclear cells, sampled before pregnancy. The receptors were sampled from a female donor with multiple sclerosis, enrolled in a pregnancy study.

Here the CDR3 DNA reads TGTGCCAGCAGCCAAGATCTGGGAGCCGGGGAGCTGTTTTTT. Translated: CASSQDLGAGELFF. J is TRBJ2-2 and V is TRBV4-2; maybe TRBD2 (5 bases). Germline V lookup: CDR1 LGHNA, CDR2 YNFKEQ. The CDR3 is 14 residues long. V was clipped by 0 bases and J by 6 bases, with 8 bases between them.

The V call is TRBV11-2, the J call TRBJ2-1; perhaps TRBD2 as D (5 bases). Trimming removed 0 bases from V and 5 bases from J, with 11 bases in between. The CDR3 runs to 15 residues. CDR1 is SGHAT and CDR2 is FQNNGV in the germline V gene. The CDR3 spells CASSLDSVANNEQFF. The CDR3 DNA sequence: TGTGCCAGCAGCTTAGATAGCGTAGCCAACAATGAGCAGTTCTTC.

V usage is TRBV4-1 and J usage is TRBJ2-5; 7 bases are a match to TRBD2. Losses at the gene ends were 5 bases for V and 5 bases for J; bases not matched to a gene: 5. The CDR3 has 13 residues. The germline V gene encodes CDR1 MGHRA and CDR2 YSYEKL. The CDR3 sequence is CASSALAIETQYF. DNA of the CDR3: TGCGCCAGCAGCGCACTAGCGATCGAGACCCAGTACTTC.

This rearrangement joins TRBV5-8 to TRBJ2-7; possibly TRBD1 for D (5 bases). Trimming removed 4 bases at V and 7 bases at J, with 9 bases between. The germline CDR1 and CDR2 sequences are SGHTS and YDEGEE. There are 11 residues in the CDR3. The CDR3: CASSRTREQYF. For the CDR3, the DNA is TGTGCCAGCAGCAGGACAAGGGAGCAGTACTTC.

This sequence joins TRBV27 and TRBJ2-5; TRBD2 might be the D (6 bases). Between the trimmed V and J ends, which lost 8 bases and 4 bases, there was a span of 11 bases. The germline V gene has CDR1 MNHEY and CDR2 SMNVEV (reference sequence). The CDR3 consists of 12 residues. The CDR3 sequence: CASGRGTETQYF. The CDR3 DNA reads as TGTGCCAGCGGCCGGGGGACAGAGACCCAGTACTTC.

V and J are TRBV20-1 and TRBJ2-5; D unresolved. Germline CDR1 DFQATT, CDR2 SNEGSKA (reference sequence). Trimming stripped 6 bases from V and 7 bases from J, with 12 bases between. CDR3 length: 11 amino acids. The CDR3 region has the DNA TGCAGTGCGATGACCAGAGGGACCCAGTACTTC. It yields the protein CSAMTRGTQYF.

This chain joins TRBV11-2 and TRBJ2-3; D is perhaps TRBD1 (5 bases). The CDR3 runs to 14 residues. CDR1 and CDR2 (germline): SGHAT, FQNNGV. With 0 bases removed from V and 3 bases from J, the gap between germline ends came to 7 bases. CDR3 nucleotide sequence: TGTGCCAGCAGCTTAGACAAGGGGACAGATACGCAGTATTTT. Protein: CASSLDKGTDTQYF. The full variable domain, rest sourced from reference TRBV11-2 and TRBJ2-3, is EAGVAQSPRYKIIEKRQSVAFWCNPISGHATLYWYQQILGQGPKLLIQFQNNGVVDDSQLPKDRFSAERLKGVDSTLKIQPAKLEDSAVYLCASSLDKGTDTQYFGPGTRLTVL.

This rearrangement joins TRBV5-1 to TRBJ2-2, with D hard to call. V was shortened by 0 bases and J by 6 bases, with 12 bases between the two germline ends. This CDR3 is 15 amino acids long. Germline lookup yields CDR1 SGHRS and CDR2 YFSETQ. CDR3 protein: CASSLEIGSSGELFF. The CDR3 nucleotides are TGCGCCAGCAGCTTGGAAATTGGTAGTTCCGGGGAGCTGTTTTTT.

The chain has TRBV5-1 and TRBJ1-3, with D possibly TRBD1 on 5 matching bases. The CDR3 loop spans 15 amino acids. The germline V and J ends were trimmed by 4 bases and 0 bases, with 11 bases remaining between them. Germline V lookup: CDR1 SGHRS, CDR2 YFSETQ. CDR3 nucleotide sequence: TGCGCCAGCAGCCCGGGGGGGGGCTCTGGAAACACCATATATTTT. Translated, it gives CASSPGGGSGNTIYF.

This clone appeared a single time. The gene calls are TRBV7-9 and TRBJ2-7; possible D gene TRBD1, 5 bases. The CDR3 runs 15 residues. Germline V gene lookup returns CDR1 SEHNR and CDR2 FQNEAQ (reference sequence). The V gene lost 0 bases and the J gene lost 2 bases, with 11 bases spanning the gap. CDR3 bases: TGTGCCAGCAGCTTAGCAGGGGTCGTGGCCTACGAGCAGTACTTC. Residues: CASSLAGVVAYEQYF.

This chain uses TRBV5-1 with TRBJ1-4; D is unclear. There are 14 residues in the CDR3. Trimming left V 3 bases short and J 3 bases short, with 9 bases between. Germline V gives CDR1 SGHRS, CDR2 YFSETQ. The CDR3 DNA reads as TGCGCCAGCAGCTCAGCAGGTTCTAATGAAAAACTGTTTTTT. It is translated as CASSSAGSNEKLFF.

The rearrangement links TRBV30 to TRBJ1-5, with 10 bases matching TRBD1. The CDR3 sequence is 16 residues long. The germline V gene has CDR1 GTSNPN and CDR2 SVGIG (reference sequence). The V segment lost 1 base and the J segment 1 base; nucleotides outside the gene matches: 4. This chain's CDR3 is CAWSGETGGSNQPQHF. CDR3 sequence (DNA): TGTGCCTGGAGTGGCGAGACAGGGGGCAGCAATCAGCCCCAGCATTTT.

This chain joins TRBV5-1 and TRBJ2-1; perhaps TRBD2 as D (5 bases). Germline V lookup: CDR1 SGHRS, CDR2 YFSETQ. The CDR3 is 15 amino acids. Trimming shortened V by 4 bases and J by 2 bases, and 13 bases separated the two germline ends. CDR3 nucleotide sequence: TGCGCCAGCAGCCCCTGGAGGAAGGCCTACAATGAGCAGTTCTTC. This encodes CASSPWRKAYNEQFF.

The CDR3 nucleotides read TGTGCCAGCAGCTTATCGGGGGGTAGCAATCAGCCCCAGCATTTT. It specifies CASSLSGGSNQPQHF. The gene calls are TRBV13 and TRBJ1-5; possible D gene TRBD1, 5 bases. Trimming removed 2 bases at V and 0 bases at J, with 8 bases between. Germline values: CDR1 PRHDT, CDR2 FYEKMQ (reference sequence). The CDR3 covers 15 residues.

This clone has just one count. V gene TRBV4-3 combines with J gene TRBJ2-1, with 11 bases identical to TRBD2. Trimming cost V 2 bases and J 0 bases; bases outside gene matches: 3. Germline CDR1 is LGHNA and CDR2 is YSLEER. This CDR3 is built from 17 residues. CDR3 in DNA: TGCGCCAGCAGCCAACTTAGCGGGAGGGCCTCCTACAATGAGCAGTTCTTC. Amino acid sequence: CASSQLSGRASYNEQFF.

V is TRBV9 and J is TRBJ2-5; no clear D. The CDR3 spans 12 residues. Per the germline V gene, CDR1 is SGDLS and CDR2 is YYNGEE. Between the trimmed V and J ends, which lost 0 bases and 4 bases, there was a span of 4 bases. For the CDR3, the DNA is TGTGCCAGCAGCGTAGCCGGAGAGACCCAGTACTTC. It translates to CASSVAGETQYF.

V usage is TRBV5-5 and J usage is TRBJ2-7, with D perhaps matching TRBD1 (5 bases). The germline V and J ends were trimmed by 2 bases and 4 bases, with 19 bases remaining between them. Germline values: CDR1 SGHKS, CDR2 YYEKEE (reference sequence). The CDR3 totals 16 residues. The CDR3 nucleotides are TGTGCCAGCAGCTTATTAGACATACCAGGGTTTTACGAGCAGTACTTC. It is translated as CASSLLDIPGFYEQYF.

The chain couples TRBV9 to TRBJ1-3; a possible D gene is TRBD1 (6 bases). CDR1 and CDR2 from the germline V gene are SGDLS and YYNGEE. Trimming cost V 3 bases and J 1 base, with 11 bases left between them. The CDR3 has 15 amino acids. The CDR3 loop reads CASSAQTGSGNTIYF. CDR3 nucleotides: TGTGCCAGCAGCGCCCAGACAGGTTCTGGAAACACCATATATTTT.

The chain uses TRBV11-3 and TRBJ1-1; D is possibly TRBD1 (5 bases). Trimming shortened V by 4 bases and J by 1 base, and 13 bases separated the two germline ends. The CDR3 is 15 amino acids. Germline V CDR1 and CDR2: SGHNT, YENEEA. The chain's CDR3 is CASSSGGGKNTEAFF. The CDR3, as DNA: TGTGCCAGCAGCTCCGGGGGGGGGAAGAACACTGAAGCTTTCTTT.

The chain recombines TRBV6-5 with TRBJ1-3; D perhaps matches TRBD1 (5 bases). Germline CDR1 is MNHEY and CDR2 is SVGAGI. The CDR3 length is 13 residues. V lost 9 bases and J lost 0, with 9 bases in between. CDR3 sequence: CASCGASGNTIYF. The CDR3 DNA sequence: TGTGCCAGTTGTGGGGCCTCTGGAAACACCATATATTTT.

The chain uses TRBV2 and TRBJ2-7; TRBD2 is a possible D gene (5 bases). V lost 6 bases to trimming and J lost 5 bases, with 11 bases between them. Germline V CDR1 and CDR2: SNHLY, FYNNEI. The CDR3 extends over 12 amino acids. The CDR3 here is CASRLGSDEQYF. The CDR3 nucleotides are TGTGCCAGCAGACTAGGGAGTGACGAGCAGTACTTC.

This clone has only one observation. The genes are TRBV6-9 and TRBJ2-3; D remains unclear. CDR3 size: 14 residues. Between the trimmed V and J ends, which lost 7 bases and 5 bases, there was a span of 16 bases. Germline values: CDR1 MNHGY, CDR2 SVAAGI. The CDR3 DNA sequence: TGTGCCAGCATTGGTCTCGGGTTGCGAGATACGCAGTATTTT. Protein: CASIGLGLRDTQYF.

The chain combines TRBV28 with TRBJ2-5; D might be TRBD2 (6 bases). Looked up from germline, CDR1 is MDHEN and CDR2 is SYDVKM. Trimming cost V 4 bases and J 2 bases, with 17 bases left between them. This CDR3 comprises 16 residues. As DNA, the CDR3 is TGTGCCAGCAGTTCCCTGGGAGCGGGCCTACAAGAGACCCAGTACTTC. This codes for CASSSLGAGLQETQYF. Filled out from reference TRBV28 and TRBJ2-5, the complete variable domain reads DVKVTQSSRYLVKRTGEKVFLECVQDMDHENMFWYRQDPGLGLRLIYFSYDVKMKEKGDIPEGYSVSREKKERFSLILESASTNQTSMYLCASSSLGAGLQETQYFGPGTRLLVL.

The chain's CDR3 is CASSLTDFNQPQHF. The CDR3 DNA is TGTGCCAGCAGCCTCACAGATTTCAATCAGCCCCAGCATTTT. The chain uses TRBV11-2 and TRBJ1-5; D not resolved. Between the trimmed V and J ends, which lost 5 bases and 3 bases, there was a span of 11 bases. This CDR3 has 14 amino acids. In germline, CDR1 is SGHAT, CDR2 FQNNGV.

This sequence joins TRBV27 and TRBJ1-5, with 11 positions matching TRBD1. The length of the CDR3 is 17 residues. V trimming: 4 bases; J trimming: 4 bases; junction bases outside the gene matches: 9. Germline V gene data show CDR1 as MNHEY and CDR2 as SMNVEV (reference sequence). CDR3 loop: CASSSRRTGGGNQPQHF. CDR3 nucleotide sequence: TGTGCCAGCAGTTCTCGCAGGACAGGGGGCGGGAATCAGCCCCAGCATTTT.

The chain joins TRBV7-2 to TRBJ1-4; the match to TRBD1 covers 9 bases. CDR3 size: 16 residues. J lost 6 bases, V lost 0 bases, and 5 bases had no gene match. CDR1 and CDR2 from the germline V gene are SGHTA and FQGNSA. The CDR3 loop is CASSLARGQGDEKLFF. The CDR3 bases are TGTGCCAGCAGCTTAGCTCGGGGACAGGGAGATGAAAAACTGTTTTTT.

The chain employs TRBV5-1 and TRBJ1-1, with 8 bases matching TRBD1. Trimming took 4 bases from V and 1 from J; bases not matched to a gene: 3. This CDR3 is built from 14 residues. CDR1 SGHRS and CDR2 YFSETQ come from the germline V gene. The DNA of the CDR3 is TGCGCCAGCAGCAACAGGGGGAGGAACACTGAAGCTTTCTTT. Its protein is CASSNRGRNTEAFF.

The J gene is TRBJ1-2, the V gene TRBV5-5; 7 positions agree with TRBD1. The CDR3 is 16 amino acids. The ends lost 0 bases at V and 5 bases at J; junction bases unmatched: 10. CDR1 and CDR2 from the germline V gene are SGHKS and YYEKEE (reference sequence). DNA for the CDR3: TGTGCCAGCAGCTTGGGGGTCGCCGGGACAGAGTATGGCTACACCTTC. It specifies CASSLGVAGTEYGYTF. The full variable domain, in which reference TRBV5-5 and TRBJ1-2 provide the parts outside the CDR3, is DAGVTQSPTHLIKTRGQQVTLRCSPISGHKSVSWYQQVLGQGPQFIFQYYEKEERGRGNFPDRFSARQFPNYSSELNVNALLLGDSALYLCASSLGVAGTEYGYTFGSGTRLTVV.

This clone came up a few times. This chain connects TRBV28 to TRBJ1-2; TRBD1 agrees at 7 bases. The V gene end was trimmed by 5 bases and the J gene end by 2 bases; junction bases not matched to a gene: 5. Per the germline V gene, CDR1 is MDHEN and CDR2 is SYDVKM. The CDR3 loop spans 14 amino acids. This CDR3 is CASSPPTGNYGYTF. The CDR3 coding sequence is TGTGCCAGCAGTCCCCCGACAGGGAACTATGGCTACACCTTC.

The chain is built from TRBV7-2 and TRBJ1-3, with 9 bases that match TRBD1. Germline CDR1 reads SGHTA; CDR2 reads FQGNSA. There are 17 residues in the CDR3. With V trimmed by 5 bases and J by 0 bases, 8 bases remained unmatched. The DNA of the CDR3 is TGTGCCAGCAGCCCAAAGCGGGACAGGGTCTCTGGAAACACCATATATTTT. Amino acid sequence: CASSPKRDRVSGNTIYF. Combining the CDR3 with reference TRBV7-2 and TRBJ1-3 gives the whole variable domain GAGVSQSPSNKVTEKGKDVELRCDPISGHTALYWYRQSLGQGLEFLIYFQGNSAPDKSGLPSDRFSAERTGGSVSTLTIQRTQQEDSAVYLCASSPKRDRVSGNTIYFGEGSWLTVV.

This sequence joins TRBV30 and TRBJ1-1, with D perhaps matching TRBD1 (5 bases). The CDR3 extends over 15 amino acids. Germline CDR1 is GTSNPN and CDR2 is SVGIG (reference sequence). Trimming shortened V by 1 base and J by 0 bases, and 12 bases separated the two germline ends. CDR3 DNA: TGTGCCTGGAGTGGGGGGGGAGCGATGAACACTGAAGCTTTCTTT. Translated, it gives CAWSGGGAMNTEAFF.